These 8 T cell receptor beta chains share one sample of origin, sequenced in a study of cytomegalovirus exposure and HLA in healthy donors. PCR employed 60 Vbeta and 13 Jbeta primers. The method was immunoSEQ multiplex PCR; TCRdb's version includes in-frame clones alone and lacks a portion of them. The sample lists approximately 81,000 clones; 77% were seen once. The sequencing sample was made of PBMCs. The receptors derive from a man aged 45 to 65 in good health and CMV-seropositive.

This clone was picked up a small number of times. This chain links TRBV2 with TRBJ2-2, with 12 bases identical to TRBD2. This CDR3 has 18 amino acids. V trimming: 7 bases; J trimming: 1 base; junction bases outside the gene matches: 10. Germline-derived CDR1 and CDR2 are SNHLY and FYNNEI. The CDR3 loop is CASKYPGLAGRNTGELFF. CDR3 nucleotides: TGTGCCAGCAAATATCCGGGACTAGCGGGCAGGAACACCGGGGAGCTGTTTTTT.

Regarding this clone: One end of the junction varies from germline; a read error may be responsible. The chain is built from TRBV15 and TRBJ2-7; no definite D call. Looked up from germline, CDR1 is LNHNV and CDR2 is YYDKDF (reference sequence). The CDR3 contains 12 residues. The CDR3 protein is CATSRDLRIRFF. Written as DNA, the CDR3 is TGTGCCACCAGCAGAGACCTACGTATCCGCTTCTTC.

The chain is built from TRBV19 and TRBJ1-2, with D possibly being TRBD1 (5 bases). The CDR3 loop spans 14 amino acids. Trimming pared 5 bases from V and 4 bases from J, leaving 14 bases between. In germline, CDR1 is LNHDA, CDR2 SQIVND (reference sequence). This CDR3 is CASSFQTESYGYTF. Here the CDR3 DNA reads TGTGCCAGTAGTTTCCAGACAGAAAGCTATGGCTACACCTTC. Variable domain in full (rest from reference TRBV19 and TRBJ1-2): DGGITQSPKYLFRKEGQNVTLSCEQNLNHDAMYWYRQDPGQGLRLIYYSQIVNDFQKGDIAEGYSVSREKKESFPLTVTSAQKNPTAFYLCASSFQTESYGYTFGSGTRLTVV.

The chain has TRBV28 and TRBJ2-7, with TRBD1 identical over 9 bases. CDR3 length equals 16 residues. The junction had 11 bases not matched to a gene; V was cut back by 6 bases and J by 2 bases. From germline, CDR1 is MDHEN and CDR2 SYDVKM. CDR3 DNA: TGTGCCAGCAGGGGGGCACAGGGACAGGGAGCCTACGAGCAGTACTTC. Its translation: CASRGAQGQGAYEQYF.

The CDR3 region has the DNA TGTGCCAGCAGCCAGACTAGCGGGAGTTACGAGCAGTACTTC. It is translated as CASSQTSGSYEQYF. The chain couples TRBV7-3 to TRBJ2-7; 12 nucleotides line up with TRBD2. CDR1 and CDR2 from the germline V gene are SGHTA and FQGTGA. Unmatched junction bases numbered 3, after V lost 5 bases and J lost 4 bases. This CDR3 spans 14 amino acids.

V is TRBV7-5 and J is TRBJ1-5. TRBV7-5 is termed a pseudogene. This CDR3 has 15 residues. The CDR3 region has the DNA TGTGCCAGAAGCTTCTCGGGGGGGTTAAATCAGCCCCAGCATTTT. Its translation is CARSFSGGLNQPQHF.

The chain links TRBV7-2 to TRBJ1-6; 9 bases map to TRBD1. CDR1 is SGHTA, CDR2 FQGNSA, per germline. Trimming took 5 bases from V and 9 from J; bases not matched to a gene: 11. The CDR3 covers 16 residues. The CDR3 DNA sequence: TGTGCCAGCAGCCCTACCAACAGGGGGCTAAGTTCACCCCTCCACTTT. Its translation is CASSPTNRGLSSPLHF.

The table lists this clone with a few counts. The J gene is TRBJ2-2, the V gene TRBV19, with TRBD2 matching over 14 bases. The CDR3 runs to 18 residues. V gave up 6 bases and J gave up 4 bases; unmatched junction bases: 10. The germline gives CDR1 LNHDA, CDR2 SQIVND (reference sequence). The CDR3 nucleotides are TGTGCCAGTAGCAACACGGGACTAGCGGGAGTGGGCACCGGGGAGCTGTTTTTT. It translates to CASSNTGLAGVGTGELFF.